Detailed here is one T cell receptor (beta chain). Its antigen is as yet unknown. The data originate from a study of cytomegalovirus exposure and HLA in healthy donors. Study results and limitations: Reports described diagnosis of cytomegalovirus status by the classifier as highly specific and sensitive. Later analysis identified a missense DCLRE1C variant that was linked to TCR beta V- and J-gene trimming.

The germline V gene encodes CDR1 SGHAT and CDR2 FQNNGV. The CDR3 is 15 residues long. Trimming took 5 bases from V and 5 from J; bases not matched to a gene: 8. The primer mix had 60 Vbeta and 13 Jbeta primers. Repertoires were generated with immunoSEQ multiplex PCR, while TCRdb's copy carries only in-frame clones and drops some. The sample table includes tens of thousands of clones. The sequenced material came from PBMCs. The chain employs TRBV11-2 and TRBJ2-5; 10 bases match TRBD2. This clonotype originated in a female donor in good health and CMV-seropositive. CDR3 residues: CASSPRLAGVETQYF. CDR3 DNA sequence: TGTGCCAGCAGCCCTCGCCTAGCGGGAGTGGAGACCCAGTACTTC.